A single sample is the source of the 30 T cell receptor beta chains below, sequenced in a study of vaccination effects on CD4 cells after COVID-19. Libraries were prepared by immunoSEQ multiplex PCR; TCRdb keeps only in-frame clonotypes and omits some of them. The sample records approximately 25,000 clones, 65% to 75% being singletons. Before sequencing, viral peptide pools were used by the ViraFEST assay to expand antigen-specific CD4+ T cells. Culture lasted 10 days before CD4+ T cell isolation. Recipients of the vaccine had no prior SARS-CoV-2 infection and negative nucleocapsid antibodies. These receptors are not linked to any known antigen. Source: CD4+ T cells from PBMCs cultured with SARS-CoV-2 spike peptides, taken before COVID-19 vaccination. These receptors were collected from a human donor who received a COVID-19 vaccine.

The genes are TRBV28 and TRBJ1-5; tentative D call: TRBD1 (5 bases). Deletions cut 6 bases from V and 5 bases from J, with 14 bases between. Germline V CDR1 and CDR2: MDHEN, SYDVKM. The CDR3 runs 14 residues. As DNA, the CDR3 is TGTGCCAGCAGCAAAGCCCCGGGACATCAGCCCCAGCATTTT. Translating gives CASSKAPGHQPQHF.

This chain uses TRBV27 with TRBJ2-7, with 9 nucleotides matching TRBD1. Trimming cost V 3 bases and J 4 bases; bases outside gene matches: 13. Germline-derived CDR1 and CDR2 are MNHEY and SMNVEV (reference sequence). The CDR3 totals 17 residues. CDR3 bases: TGTGCCAGCAGTTTGGGCCGGACAGGGGAAAAAATGTACGAGCAGTACTTC. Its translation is CASSLGRTGEKMYEQYF.

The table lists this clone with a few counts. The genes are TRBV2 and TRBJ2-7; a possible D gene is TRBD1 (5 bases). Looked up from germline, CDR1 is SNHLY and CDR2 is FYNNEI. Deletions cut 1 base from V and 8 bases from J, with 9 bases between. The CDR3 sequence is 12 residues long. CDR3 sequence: CASSEEDTKQYF. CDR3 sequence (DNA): TGTGCCAGCAGTGAAGAGGACACTAAGCAGTACTTC.

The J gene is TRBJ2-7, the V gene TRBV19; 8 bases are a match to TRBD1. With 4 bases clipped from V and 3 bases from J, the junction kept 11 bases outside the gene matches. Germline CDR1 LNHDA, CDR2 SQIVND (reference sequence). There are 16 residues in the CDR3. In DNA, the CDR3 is TGTGCCAGTAGTACACTAGACTCAGGGGGCGTCTACGAGCAGTACTTC. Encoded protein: CASSTLDSGGVYEQYF.

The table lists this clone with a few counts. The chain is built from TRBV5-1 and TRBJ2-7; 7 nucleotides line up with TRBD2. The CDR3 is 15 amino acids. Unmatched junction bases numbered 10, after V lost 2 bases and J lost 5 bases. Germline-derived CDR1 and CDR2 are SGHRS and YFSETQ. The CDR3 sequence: CASSFRTGGSNEQYF. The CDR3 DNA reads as TGCGCCAGCAGCTTTAGGACGGGAGGTAGCAACGAGCAGTACTTC.

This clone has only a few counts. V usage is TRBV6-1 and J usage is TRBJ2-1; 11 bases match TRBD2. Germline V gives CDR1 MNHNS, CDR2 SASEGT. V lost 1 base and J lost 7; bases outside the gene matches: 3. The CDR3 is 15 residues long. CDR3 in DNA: TGTGCCAGCAGTGAAGTAGCGGGAGGGGTGAATGAGCAGTTCTTC. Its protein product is CASSEVAGGVNEQFF.

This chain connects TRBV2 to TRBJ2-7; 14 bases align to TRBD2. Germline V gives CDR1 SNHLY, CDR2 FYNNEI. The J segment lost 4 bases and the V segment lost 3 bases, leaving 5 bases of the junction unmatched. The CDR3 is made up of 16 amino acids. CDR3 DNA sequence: TGTGCCAGCAGTGATGGGGGGACTAGCGGGGGTTACGAGCAGTACTTC. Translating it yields CASSDGGTSGGYEQYF.

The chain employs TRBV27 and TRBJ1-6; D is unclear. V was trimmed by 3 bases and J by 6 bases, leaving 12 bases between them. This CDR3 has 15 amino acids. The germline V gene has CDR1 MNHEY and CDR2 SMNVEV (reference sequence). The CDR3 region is CASSFFLRSNSPLHF. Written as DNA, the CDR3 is TGTGCCAGCAGTTTTTTCCTGCGGAGTAATTCACCCCTCCACTTT.

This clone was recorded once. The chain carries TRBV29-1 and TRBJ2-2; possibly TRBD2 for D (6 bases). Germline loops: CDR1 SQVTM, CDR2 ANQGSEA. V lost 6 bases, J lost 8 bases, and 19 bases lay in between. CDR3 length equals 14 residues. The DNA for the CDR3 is TGCAGCGTGAGAAATCGGGACTCCGGAGGGGAGCTGTTTTTT. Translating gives CSVRNRDSGGELFF.

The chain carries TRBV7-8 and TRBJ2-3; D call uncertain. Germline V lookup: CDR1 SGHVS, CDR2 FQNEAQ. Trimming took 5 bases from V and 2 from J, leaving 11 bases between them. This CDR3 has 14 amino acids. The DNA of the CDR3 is TGTGCCAGCAGCCCGAGGACCGACACAGATACGCAGTATTTT. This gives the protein CASSPRTDTDTQYF.

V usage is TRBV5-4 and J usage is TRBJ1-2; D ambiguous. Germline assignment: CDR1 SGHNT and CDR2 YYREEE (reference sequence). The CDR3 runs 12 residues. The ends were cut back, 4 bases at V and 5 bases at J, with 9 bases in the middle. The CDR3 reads CASSLEGYGYTF. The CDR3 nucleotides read TGTGCCAGCAGCCTAGAGGGTTATGGCTACACCTTC.

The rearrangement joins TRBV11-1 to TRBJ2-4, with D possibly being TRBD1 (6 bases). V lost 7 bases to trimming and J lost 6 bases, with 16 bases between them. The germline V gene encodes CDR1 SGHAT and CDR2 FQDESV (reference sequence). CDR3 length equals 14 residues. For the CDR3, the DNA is TGTGCCAGCACCCAACAGGGTGTCGGAAACATTCAGTACTTC. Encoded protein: CASTQQGVGNIQYF. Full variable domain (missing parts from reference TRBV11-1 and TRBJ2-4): EAEVAQSPRYKITEKSQAVAFWCDPISGHATLYWYRQILGQGPELLVQFQDESVVDDSQLPKDRFSAERLKGVDSTLKIQPAELGDSAMYLCASTQQGVGNIQYFGAGTRLSVL.

CDR3: CAWKLTGSGYTF. In DNA form, the CDR3 reads TGTGCCTGGAAACTGACAGGGAGCGGCTACACCTTC. This sequence joins TRBV30 and TRBJ1-2; 7 bases align to TRBD1. V lost 4 bases, J lost 8 bases, and 7 bases stayed unmatched. Germline V gives CDR1 GTSNPN, CDR2 SVGIG (reference sequence). CDR3 length: 12 amino acids.

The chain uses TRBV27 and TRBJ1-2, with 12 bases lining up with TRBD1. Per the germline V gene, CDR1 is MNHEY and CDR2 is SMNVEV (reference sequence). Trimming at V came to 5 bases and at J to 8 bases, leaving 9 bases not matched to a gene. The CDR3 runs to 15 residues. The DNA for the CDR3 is TGTGCCAGCAGTCCCTCGGGACAGGGGGCGGAGGGCTACACCTTC. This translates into CASSPSGQGAEGYTF.

The chain's CDR3 is CASSAQTAGNQPQHF. Written as DNA, the CDR3 is TGTGCCAGCAGCGCCCAGACCGCCGGCAATCAGCCCCAGCATTTT. The rearrangement links TRBV6-5 to TRBJ1-5; D not certain. The CDR3 length is 15 residues. Germline assignment: CDR1 MNHEY and CDR2 SVGAGI. Trimming took 6 bases from V and 2 from J, leaving 14 bases between them.

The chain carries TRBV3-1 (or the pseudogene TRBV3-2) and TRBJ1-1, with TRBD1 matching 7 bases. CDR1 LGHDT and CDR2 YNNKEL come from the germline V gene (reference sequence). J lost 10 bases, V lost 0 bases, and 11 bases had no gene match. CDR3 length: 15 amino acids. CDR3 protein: CASSQDGHRGRAAFF. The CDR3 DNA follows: TGTGCCAGCAGCCAAGATGGCCACAGGGGCCGGGCAGCTTTCTTT.

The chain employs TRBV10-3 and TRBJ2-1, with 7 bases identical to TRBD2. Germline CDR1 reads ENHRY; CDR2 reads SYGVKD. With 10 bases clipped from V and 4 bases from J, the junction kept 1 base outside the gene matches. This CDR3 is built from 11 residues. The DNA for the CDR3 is TGTGCCACCGGGGGGTACAATGAGCAGTTCTTC. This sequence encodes CATGGYNEQFF.

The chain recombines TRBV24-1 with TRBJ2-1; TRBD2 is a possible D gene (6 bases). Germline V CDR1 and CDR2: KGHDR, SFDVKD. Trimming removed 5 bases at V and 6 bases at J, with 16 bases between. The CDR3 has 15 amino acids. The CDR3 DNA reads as TGTGCCACCAGTGGCGGGATAGGGACCTCCAATGAGCAGTTCTTC. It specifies CATSGGIGTSNEQFF.

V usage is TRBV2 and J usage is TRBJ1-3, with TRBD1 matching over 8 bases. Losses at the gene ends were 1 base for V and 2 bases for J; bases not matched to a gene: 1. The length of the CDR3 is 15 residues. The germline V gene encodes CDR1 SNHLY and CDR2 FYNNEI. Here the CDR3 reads CASSEGTGPGNTIYF. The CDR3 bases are TGTGCCAGCAGTGAAGGGACAGGGCCTGGAAACACCATATATTTT.

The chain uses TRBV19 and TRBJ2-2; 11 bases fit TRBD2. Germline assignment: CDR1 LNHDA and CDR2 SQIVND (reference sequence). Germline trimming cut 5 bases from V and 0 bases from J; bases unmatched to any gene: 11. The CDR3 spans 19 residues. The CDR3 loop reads CASSFPRGLAVSNTGELFF. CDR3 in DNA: TGTGCCAGTAGTTTTCCCCGGGGACTAGCGGTATCGAACACCGGGGAGCTGTTTTTT.

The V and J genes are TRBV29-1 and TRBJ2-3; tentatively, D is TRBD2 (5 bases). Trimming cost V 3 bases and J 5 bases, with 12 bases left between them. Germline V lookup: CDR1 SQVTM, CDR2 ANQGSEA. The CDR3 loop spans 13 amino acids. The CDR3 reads CSVEAGRVDTQYF. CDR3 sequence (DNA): TGCAGCGTTGAGGCGGGCCGAGTAGATACGCAGTATTTT.

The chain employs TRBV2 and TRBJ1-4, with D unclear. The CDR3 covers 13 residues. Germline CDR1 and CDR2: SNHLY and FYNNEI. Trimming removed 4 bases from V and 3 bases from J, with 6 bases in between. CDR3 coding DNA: TGTGCCAGCAGTGTAATTTCTAATGAAAAACTGTTTTTT. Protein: CASSVISNEKLFF.

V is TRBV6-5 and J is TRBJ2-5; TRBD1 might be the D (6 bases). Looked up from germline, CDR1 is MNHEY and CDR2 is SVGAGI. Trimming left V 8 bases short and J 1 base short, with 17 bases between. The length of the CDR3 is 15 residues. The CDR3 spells CASRRQQGTQETQYF. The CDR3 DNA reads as TGTGCCAGCCGGAGACAACAGGGAACCCAAGAGACCCAGTACTTC.

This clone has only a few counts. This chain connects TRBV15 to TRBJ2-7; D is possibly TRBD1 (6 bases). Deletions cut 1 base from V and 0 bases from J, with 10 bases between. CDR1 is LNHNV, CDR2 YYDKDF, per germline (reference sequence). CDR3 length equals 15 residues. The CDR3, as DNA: TGTGCCACCAGCAGAGTAAGGGACACCTCCTACGAGCAGTACTTC. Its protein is CATSRVRDTSYEQYF.

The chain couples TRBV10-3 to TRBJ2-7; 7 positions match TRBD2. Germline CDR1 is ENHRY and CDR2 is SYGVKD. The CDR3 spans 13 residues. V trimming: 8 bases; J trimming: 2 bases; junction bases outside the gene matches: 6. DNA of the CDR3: TGTGCCATCGCCGCCAGCGGGGCCTACGAGCAGTACTTC. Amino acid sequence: CAIAASGAYEQYF.

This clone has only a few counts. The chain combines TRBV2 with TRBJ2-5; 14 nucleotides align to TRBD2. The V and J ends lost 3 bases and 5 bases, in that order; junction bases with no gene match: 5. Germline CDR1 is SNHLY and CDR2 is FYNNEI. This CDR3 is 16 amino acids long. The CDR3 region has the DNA TGTGCCAGCAGTGAGGGACTAGCGGGAGTAGGGGAGACCCAGTACTTC. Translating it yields CASSEGLAGVGETQYF.

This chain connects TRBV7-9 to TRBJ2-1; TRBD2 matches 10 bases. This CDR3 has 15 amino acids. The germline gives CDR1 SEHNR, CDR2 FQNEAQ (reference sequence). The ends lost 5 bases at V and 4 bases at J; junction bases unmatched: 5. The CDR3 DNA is TGTGCCAGCAGCGCGAATAGCGGGGGGTACAATGAGCAGTTCTTC. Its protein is CASSANSGGYNEQFF.

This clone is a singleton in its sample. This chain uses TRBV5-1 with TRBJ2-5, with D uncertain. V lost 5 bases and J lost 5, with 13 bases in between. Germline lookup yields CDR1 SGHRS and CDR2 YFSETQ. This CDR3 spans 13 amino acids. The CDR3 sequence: CASRVYSEETQYF. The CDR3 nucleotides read TGCGCCAGCAGAGTTTACTCGGAGGAGACCCAGTACTTC.

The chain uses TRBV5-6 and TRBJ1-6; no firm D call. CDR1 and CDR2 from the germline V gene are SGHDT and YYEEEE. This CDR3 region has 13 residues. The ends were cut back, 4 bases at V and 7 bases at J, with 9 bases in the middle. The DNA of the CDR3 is TGTGCCAGCAGCCTGCCCCTCAATTCACCCCTCCACTTT. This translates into CASSLPLNSPLHF.

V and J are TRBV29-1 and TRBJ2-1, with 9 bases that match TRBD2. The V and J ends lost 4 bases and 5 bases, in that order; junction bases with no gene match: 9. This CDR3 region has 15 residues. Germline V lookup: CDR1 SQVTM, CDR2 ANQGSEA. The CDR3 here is CSVGPRLAAHNEQFF. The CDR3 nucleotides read TGCAGCGTTGGACCTCGACTAGCGGCGCACAATGAGCAGTTCTTC.